The entry below describes one T cell receptor (beta chain). The data stem from a study of T-cell reconstitution after alpha-beta-depleted transplantation in children. This CDR3 spans 15 amino acids. The V end lost 6 bases, the J end lost 0 bases, and 11 bases lay between the germline ends. This sample's TCRbeta library carried unique molecular identifier barcodes. TCRdb reprocessed the PCR reads with MiXCR, giving one entry per CDR3 protein. Of about 610,000 distinct CDR3 sequences in the sample, approximately 10% were seen once. The rearrangement uses TRBV12-3 or TRBV12-4 and TRBJ1-4, with a tentative D call TRBD1 (6 bases). This material consisted of PBMCs from the stem cell graft donor, taken from the stem cell graft. The TCR originated in a human donor who donated a stem cell graft to a child with acute myeloid leukemia. The CDR3 DNA reads as TGTGCCAGCAGCAAGGCAGGGGCAACTAATGAAAAACTGTTTTTT. Translating it yields CASSKAGATNEKLFF.